The entry that follows covers one T cell receptor (beta chain) sequence. This specimen comes from a study of shared clonotypes between healthy human individuals. V lost 3 bases and J 3 bases, leaving 8 bases between the germline ends. The CDR3 length is 12 residues. Germline CDR1 is SQVTM and CDR2 is ANQGSEA. Cells designated naive CD8 were CD45RO-negative and were positively selected for CCR7, with terminally differentiated effector memory CD45RA+ cells excluded. Profiled with immunoSEQ multiplex PCR; TCRdb holds only in-frame clones, not every one. The table has millions of clones, about 95% seen once.

Sequencing input: naive CD8+ T cells sorted from blood. The chain couples TRBV29-1 to TRBJ1-1; no firm D call. The clonotype originates from a man aged 18 to 35 in good health. CDR3 sequence reads: CSVEGSDTEAFF. CDR3 coding DNA: TGCAGCGTTGAGGGGTCGGACACTGAAGCTTTCTTT.